These T cell receptor beta chains were read from a single sample in a study of shared clonotypes between healthy human individuals. The assay was immunoSEQ multiplex PCR, and TCRdb's table has in-frame clones only and misses some. This table has about 600,000 clones, roughly four fifths appearing once. Sequenced input: PBMCs. These receptors all stem from a woman aged 40 to 50 in good health. Some clones in this sample may be carry-over from other donors' samples. CDR3s include the opening cysteine and the closing phenylalanine or tryptophan. D genes are given only for firm matches. A clone size is listed for some rows: how often the clone was seen (once, few, many), or a class if it is expanded.

v_gene: TRBV29-1
d_gene: TRBD1
abundance: .
j_gene: TRBJ1-1
CDR3nt: TGCAGCGCCAAACAGGGGCCTGAAGCTTTCTTT
CDR3aa: CSAKQGPEAFF

v_gene: TRBV10-2
d_gene: TRBD1
abundance: .
j_gene: TRBJ1-5
CDR3nt: TGCACCAGCAGCGGCCAATTGGGGACAGCTCCCCAGCATTTT
CDR3aa: CTSSGQLGTAPQHF

v_gene: TRBV5-1
d_gene: TRBD1
abundance: .
j_gene: TRBJ2-7
CDR3nt: TGCGCCAGCAGCCCCGACAGGGTATCTCCCTACGAGCAGTACTTC
CDR3aa: CASSPDRVSPYEQYF

v_gene: TRBV2
d_gene: TRBD2
abundance: .
j_gene: TRBJ2-1
CDR3nt: TGTGCCAGCACCCACCGGGAGGCTCCCTACAATGAGCAGTTCTTC
CDR3aa: CASTHREAPYNEQFF

v_gene: TRBV28
d_gene: .
abundance: .
j_gene: TRBJ2-1
CDR3nt: TGTGCCAGCAGTTTATTATGGGATGAGCAGTTCTTC
CDR3aa: CASSLLWDEQFF

v_gene: TRBV11-1
d_gene: .
abundance: .
j_gene: TRBJ2-2
CDR3nt: TGTGCCAGCAGCTTAGGCCAAAGACAGGAGAACACCGGGGAGCTGTTTTTT
CDR3aa: CASSLGQRQENTGELFF

v_gene: TRBV29-1
d_gene: TRBD2
abundance: once
j_gene: TRBJ2-1
CDR3nt: TGCAGCCCGCCCCCCGGGAGGGAGGACAATGAGCAGTTCTTC
CDR3aa: CSPPPGREDNEQFF

v_gene: TRBV7-8
d_gene: .
abundance: .
j_gene: TRBJ2-1
CDR3nt: TGTGCCAGCAACCCCGGTTTGGGGAGCGGGGAGCAGTTCTTC
CDR3aa: CASNPGLGSGEQFF

v_gene: TRBV2
d_gene: .
abundance: .
j_gene: TRBJ1-2
CDR3nt: TGTGCCAGCACCAGGTGGGGGGCGAGCAACTATGGCTACACCTTC
CDR3aa: CASTRWGASNYGYTF

v_gene: TRBV28
d_gene: TRBD2
abundance: few
j_gene: TRBJ2-1
CDR3nt: TGTGCCAGCAGTAGGACTAGCTCCTACAATGAGCAGTTCTTC
CDR3aa: CASSRTSSYNEQFF

v_gene: TRBV5-5
d_gene: TRBD1
abundance: few
j_gene: TRBJ2-7
CDR3nt: TGTGCCAGCAGCTTGGGACTCGACAGGGGCGTTGTCTACGAGCAGTACTTC
CDR3aa: CASSLGLDRGVVYEQYF

v_gene: TRBV28
d_gene: TRBD1
abundance: .
j_gene: TRBJ2-7
CDR3nt: TGTGCCAGCAGTTCCCCGGGACAGAACGAGCAGTACTTC
CDR3aa: CASSSPGQNEQYF

v_gene: TRBV19
d_gene: .
abundance: .
j_gene: TRBJ1-2
CDR3nt: TGTGCCAGTAGTATTCAGGGGCACTATGGCTACACCTTC
CDR3aa: CASSIQGHYGYTF

v_gene: TRBV7-8
d_gene: TRBD2
abundance: .
j_gene: TRBJ2-5
CDR3nt: TGTGCCAGCAGCCCCCGGACTAGCCGGGAGACCCAGTACTTC
CDR3aa: CASSPRTSRETQYF

v_gene: TRBV28
d_gene: TRBD1
abundance: .
j_gene: TRBJ1-2
CDR3nt: TGTGCCAGCACCCGGGACAGGGGGCGTGGGTATGGCTACACCTTC
CDR3aa: CASTRDRGRGYGYTF

v_gene: TRBV27
d_gene: TRBD1
abundance: .
j_gene: TRBJ2-5
CDR3nt: TGTGCCAGCAGTTTATGGGGGACAGGGGCGCAAGAGACCCAGTACTTC
CDR3aa: CASSLWGTGAQETQYF

v_gene: TRBV27
d_gene: .
abundance: .
j_gene: TRBJ1-1
CDR3nt: TGTGCCAGCAGCTCTTCTTTCTTGAGGACTGAAGCTTTCTTT
CDR3aa: CASSSSFLRTEAFF

v_gene: TRBV6-6
d_gene: TRBD2
abundance: .
j_gene: TRBJ2-1
CDR3nt: TGTGCCAGCAGTTCCTCTACTAGCGGGATGCACAATGAGCAGTTCTTC
CDR3aa: CASSSSTSGMHNEQFF

v_gene: TRBV7-2
d_gene: .
abundance: .
j_gene: TRBJ2-3
CDR3nt: TGTGCCAGCAGCTCGCAGATCCCAGATACGCAGTATTTT
CDR3aa: CASSSQIPDTQYF

v_gene: TRBV6-5
d_gene: .
abundance: .
j_gene: TRBJ2-2
CDR3nt: TGTGCCAGCAGTTTGGACAGTCAGTTTATCACCGGGGAGCTGTTTTTT
CDR3aa: CASSLDSQFITGELFF

v_gene: TRBV9
d_gene: TRBD2
abundance: .
j_gene: TRBJ2-1
CDR3nt: TGTGCCAGCAGCTCAGAGGTAGCGGGAGAATTCGACAATGAGCAGTTCTTC
CDR3aa: CASSSEVAGEFDNEQFF

v_gene: TRBV15
d_gene: .
abundance: .
j_gene: TRBJ2-7
CDR3nt: TGTGCCACCAGCAGAGACGGTGGAGGGGGCAGGTACGAGCAGTACTTC
CDR3aa: CATSRDGGGGRYEQYF

v_gene: TRBV6-5
d_gene: TRBD2
abundance: .
j_gene: TRBJ2-7
CDR3nt: TGTGCCAGCAGTCGGCGGGAGCAGTACGAGCAGTACTTC
CDR3aa: CASSRREQYEQYF

v_gene: TRBV28
d_gene: .
abundance: .
j_gene: TRBJ1-4
CDR3nt: TGTGCCAGCAGTATACGGAATGAGAAACTGTTTTTT
CDR3aa: CASSIRNEKLFF

v_gene: TRBV7-2
d_gene: TRBD2
abundance: .
j_gene: TRBJ2-5
CDR3nt: TGTGCCAGCAGCTTCGCGGGAGAAGAGACCCAGTACTTC
CDR3aa: CASSFAGEETQYF

v_gene: TRBV30
d_gene: TRBD2
abundance: few
j_gene: TRBJ2-5
CDR3nt: TGTGCCTGGAGTACGGGACTAGCGGGAACGGGCCTCCAAGAGACCCAGTACTTC
CDR3aa: CAWSTGLAGTGLQETQYF

v_gene: TRBV21-1
d_gene: .
abundance: .
j_gene: TRBJ1-5
CDR3nt: TGTGCCAGCAGCAAAGTGGGCCAGCCCCAGCATTTT
CDR3aa: CASSKVGQPQHF

v_gene: TRBV11-1
d_gene: .
abundance: .
j_gene: TRBJ2-1
CDR3nt: TGTGCCAGCAGCAGAGACAGATACAATGAGCAGTTCTTC
CDR3aa: CASSRDRYNEQFF

v_gene: TRBV5-4
d_gene: TRBD2
abundance: .
j_gene: TRBJ2-7
CDR3nt: TGTGCCAGCAGCGGGGGAGCGGGAGGCCGATACGAGCAGTACTTC
CDR3aa: CASSGGAGGRYEQYF